This T cell receptor beta chain was sequenced for a study of post-analysis software for immune sequencing data. Study context: There were relapsing-remitting, secondary progressive and progressive-relapsing multiple sclerosis among the disease courses included.

After removal of 4 bases from V and 1 base from J, the junction contained 4 bases not matched to a gene. Germline V gives CDR1 SGHRS, CDR2 YFSETQ. This CDR3 comprises 15 residues. Study observations and caveats: Diversity measured as normalized Chao1 was significantly lower in multiple sclerosis patients than in controls. Patients had higher frequencies than controls of roughly 5 TRBV segments, including TRBV5-6, TRBV5-1 and TRBV20-1.

Every TCR beta cDNA library bore unique molecular identifiers. Between roughly 1 and 10 million T cells gave rise to about 450,000 cDNA molecules. MiXCR was run by TCRdb on the PCR reads, yielding one entry per CDR3 protein. The sample includes a few hundred thousand distinct CDR3 sequences, 30% to 45% of them seen just once. This clonotype was observed a handful of times. Its antigen is unidentified. The sequence derives from a girl aged 5 to 17 with multiple sclerosis. This chain joins TRBV5-1 and TRBJ1-4; 7 bases agree with TRBD1. Sequenced input: blood. The CDR3 DNA sequence: TGCGCCAGCAGCGTGAACAGGGGAACTAATGAAAAACTGTTTTTT. Translating gives CASSVNRGTNEKLFF.